The 9 T cell receptor beta chains in this list originate from one sample, sequenced in a study of response to subunit inactivated influenza vaccine. One entry per CDR3 protein results from TCRdb running MiXCR on the RT-PCR reads. This table holds approximately 250,000 distinct CDR3 sequences, less than 15% found once. Source: non-naive T cells sorted from PBMCs, taken around two weeks before vaccination. Source of these receptors: a man aged 50-59 years who received an inactivated influenza vaccine.

The chain has TRBV7-8 and TRBJ2-7, with D possibly being TRBD2 (6 bases). Germline CDR1 is SGHVS and CDR2 is FQNEAQ. This CDR3 has 12 residues. V gave up 1 base and J gave up 10 bases, with 11 bases separating them. As DNA, the CDR3 is TGTGCCAGCAGCTTAGGGCGGAGGGACCAGTACTTC. It codes for CASSLGRRDQYF.

The gene calls are TRBV2 and TRBJ1-2; 7 bases fit TRBD1. Germline V gene data show CDR1 as SNHLY and CDR2 as FYNNEI. J gave up 2 bases and V 5 bases, and 5 bases lay outside the gene matches. The CDR3 sequence is 14 residues long. The CDR3 sequence is CASSQGVQNYGYTF. In DNA, the CDR3 is TGTGCCAGCAGTCAGGGGGTCCAAAACTATGGCTACACCTTC. Full variable domain (missing parts from reference TRBV2 and TRBJ1-2): EPEVTQTPSHQVTQMGQEVILRCVPISNHLYFYWYRQILGQKVEFLVSFYNNEISEKSEIFDDQFSVERPDGSNFTLKIRSTKLEDSAMYFCASSQGVQNYGYTFGSGTRLTVV.

This clonotype was counted a few times. The V gene is TRBV19, the J gene TRBJ2-3, with 7 bases that match TRBD1. CDR1 LNHDA and CDR2 SQIVND come from the germline V gene (reference sequence). The junction had 8 bases not matched to a gene; V was cut back by 5 bases and J by 3 bases. The CDR3 spans 15 residues. CDR3 region: CASSPTGTPTDTQYF. The DNA of the CDR3 is TGTGCCAGTAGTCCGACAGGGACCCCGACAGATACGCAGTATTTT.

This clonotype has ten or more counts. The chain combines TRBV15 with TRBJ2-7; D is undetermined. Germline CDR1 is LNHNV and CDR2 is YYDKDF (reference sequence). The CDR3 has 13 amino acids. The V end was cut by 5 bases, the J end by 5 bases, with 13 bases between. The CDR3 here is CATSPQPGNEQYF. The CDR3 nucleotides read TGTGCCACCAGCCCACAACCGGGTAACGAGCAGTACTTC.

This chain uses TRBV20-1 with TRBJ1-6; 10 nucleotides align to TRBD1. The CDR3 consists of 15 residues. V lost 4 bases, J lost 9 bases, and 9 bases stayed unmatched. Germline V lookup: CDR1 DFQATT, CDR2 SNEGSKA (reference sequence). CDR3 region: CSATGTGALSSPLHF. CDR3 DNA sequence: TGCAGTGCTACCGGGACAGGGGCCTTATCTTCACCCCTCCACTTT.

This clonotype was detected many times. V usage is TRBV2 and J usage is TRBJ1-2; TRBD1 matches at 7 bases. V shed 7 bases and J 7 bases; nucleotides not matched to a gene: 18. CDR1 and CDR2 from the germline V gene are SNHLY and FYNNEI. The CDR3 is 16 residues long. CDR3 residues: CASIDGQERSYGGYTF. For the CDR3, the DNA is TGTGCCAGCATCGACGGACAGGAACGATCATATGGTGGCTACACCTTC.

This clonotype occurred a few times. J is TRBJ2-1 and V is TRBV2; 7 bases are shared with TRBD1. CDR3 length equals 14 residues. J gave up 1 base and V 7 bases, and 4 bases lay outside the gene matches. Germline V gene data show CDR1 as SNHLY and CDR2 as FYNNEI. CDR3 DNA: TGTGCCAGCAAGGACAGGTCTTCCTACAATGAGCAGTTCTTC. As protein: CASKDRSSYNEQFF.

There are a few counts of this clonotype. V gene TRBV10-3 combines with J gene TRBJ1-2; D is uncertain. The CDR3 loop spans 12 amino acids. Germline-derived CDR1 and CDR2 are ENHRY and SYGVKD. V was shortened by 3 bases and J by 7 bases, with 9 bases between the two germline ends. The CDR3 here is CAISDLLSGYTF. The CDR3 nucleotides are TGTGCCATCAGTGATCTCCTCTCTGGCTACACCTTC.

The CDR3 DNA follows: TGTGCCAGCATCGCACGGCTCGCGGGCACCGGGGAGCTGTTTTTT. The encoded protein is CASIARLAGTGELFF. The rearrangement uses TRBV2 and TRBJ2-2, with D possibly TRBD2 on 5 matching bases. The CDR3 spans 15 residues. The germline V and J ends were trimmed by 7 bases and 4 bases, with 16 bases remaining between them. CDR1 and CDR2 from the germline V gene are SNHLY and FYNNEI.